This TCR beta chain derives from a study of Tregs in tolerant kidney transplant recipients. Study-wide context: Related graft donors supplied nonmyeloablative bone marrow transplants, and mixed chimerism was transient.

Recipient PBMCs carried a CFSE label and met irradiated graft donor PBMCs for six to seven days before FACS sorting. This clone was seen only a few times. Antigen unknown. Produced via immunoSEQ multiplex PCR; TCRdb's table is partial and in-frame only. The table records 15,000 to 19,000 clones, approximately 55% of them present only once. Trimming removed 6 bases from V and 1 base from J; junction bases left unmatched: 7. Germline V gene lookup returns CDR1 MNHNY and CDR2 SVGAGI (reference sequence). This CDR3 comprises 16 residues. General study results and limits: Donor-specific Treg expansion exceeded global Treg expansion in tolerant patients, suggesting antigen drive.

The TCR originated in a human patient who received a combined kidney and bone marrow transplant. The V call is TRBV6-6, the J call TRBJ2-7; 12 bases are a match to TRBD2. The source material was CD4+ T cells from blood cultured with allogeneic cells, sampled before the transplant. The CDR3: CASSQSGLAGSYEQYF. CDR3 coding DNA: TGTGCCAGCAGCCAATCGGGACTAGCGGGTTCCTACGAGCAGTACTTC.